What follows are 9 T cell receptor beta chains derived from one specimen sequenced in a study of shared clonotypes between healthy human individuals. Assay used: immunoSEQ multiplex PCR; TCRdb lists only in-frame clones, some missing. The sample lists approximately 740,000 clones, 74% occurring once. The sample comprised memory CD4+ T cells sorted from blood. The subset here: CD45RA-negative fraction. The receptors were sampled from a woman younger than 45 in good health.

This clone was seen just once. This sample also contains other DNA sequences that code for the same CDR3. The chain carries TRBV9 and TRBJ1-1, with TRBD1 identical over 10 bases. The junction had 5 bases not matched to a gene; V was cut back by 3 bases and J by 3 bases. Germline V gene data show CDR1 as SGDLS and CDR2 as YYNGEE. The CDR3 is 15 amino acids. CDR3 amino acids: CASSGRQGADTEAFF. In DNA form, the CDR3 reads TGTGCCAGCAGCGGCCGACAGGGGGCAGACACTGAAGCTTTCTTT.

In DNA form, the CDR3 reads TGTGCCAGCAGCTTCTCCGGGACAGATGGCTACACCTTC. Encoded protein: CASSFSGTDGYTF. The rearrangement uses TRBV11-2 and TRBJ1-2; TRBD1 matches at 7 bases. V lost 3 bases to trimming and J lost 6 bases; unmatched junction nucleotides: 4. Germline V gene lookup returns CDR1 SGHAT and CDR2 FQNNGV. The CDR3 consists of 13 residues.

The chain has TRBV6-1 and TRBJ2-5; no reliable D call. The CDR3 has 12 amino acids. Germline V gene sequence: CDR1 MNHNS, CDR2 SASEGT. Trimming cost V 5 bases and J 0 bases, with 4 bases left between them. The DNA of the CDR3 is TGTGCCAGCAGTCGGGACCAAGAGACCCAGTACTTC. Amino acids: CASSRDQETQYF.

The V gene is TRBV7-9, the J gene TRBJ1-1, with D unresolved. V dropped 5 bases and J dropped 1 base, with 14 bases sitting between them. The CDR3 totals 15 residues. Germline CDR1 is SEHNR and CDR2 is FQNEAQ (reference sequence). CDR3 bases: TGTGCCAGCAGCCCCCCGGACGGAGGGAACACTGAAGCTTTCTTT. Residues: CASSPPDGGNTEAFF.

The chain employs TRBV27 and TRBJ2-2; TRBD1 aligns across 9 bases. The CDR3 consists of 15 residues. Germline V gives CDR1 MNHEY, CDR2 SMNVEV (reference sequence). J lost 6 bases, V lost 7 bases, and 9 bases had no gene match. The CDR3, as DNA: TGTGCCAGCAATCGGGGACAGGGTAGGGCCGGGGAGCTGTTTTTT. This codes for CASNRGQGRAGELFF.

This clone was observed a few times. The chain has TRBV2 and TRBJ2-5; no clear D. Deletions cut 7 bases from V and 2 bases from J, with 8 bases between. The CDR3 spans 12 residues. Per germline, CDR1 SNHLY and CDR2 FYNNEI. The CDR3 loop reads CASNAGQETQYF. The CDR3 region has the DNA TGTGCCAGCAACGCCGGGCAAGAGACCCAGTACTTC.

CDR3 sequence: CASSTPGRYNYGYTF. The DNA for the CDR3 is TGTGCCAGTAGTACGCCAGGGAGGTACAACTATGGCTACACCTTC. This chain links TRBV19 with TRBJ1-2, with D tentatively TRBD1 (5 bases). V gave up 4 bases and J gave up 2 bases, with 14 bases separating them. CDR3 length equals 15 residues. Germline V gene data show CDR1 as LNHDA and CDR2 as SQIVND (reference sequence).

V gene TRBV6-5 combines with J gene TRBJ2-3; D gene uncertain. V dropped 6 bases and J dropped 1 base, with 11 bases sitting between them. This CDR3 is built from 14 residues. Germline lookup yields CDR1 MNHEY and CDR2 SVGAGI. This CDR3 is CASSLARGTDTQYF. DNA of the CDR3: TGTGCCAGCAGCTTAGCACGAGGCACAGATACGCAGTATTTT.

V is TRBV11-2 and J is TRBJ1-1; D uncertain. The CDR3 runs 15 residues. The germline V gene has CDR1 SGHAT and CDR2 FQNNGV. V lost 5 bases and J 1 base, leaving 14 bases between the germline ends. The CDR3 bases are TGTGCCAGCAGCGCCGCCAGGACGACGAACACTGAAGCTTTCTTT. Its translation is CASSAARTTNTEAFF.